This T cell receptor beta chain stems from a study of T-cell reconstitution after alpha-beta-depleted transplantation in children (dated by TCRdb to about 2016). In terms of the full investigation: The study quantitatively tracked T-cell immune reconstitution after TCRalphabeta/CD19-depleted allogeneic hematopoietic cell transplantation in children using TCR repertoire profiling.

From the cysteine up to the phenylalanine, the CDR3 has a length of 15 residues. Solely the CDR3 DNA is kept, with 45 bases framed from the first base. From a lookup of the germline V gene (reference sequence), CDR1 and CDR2 are SGHKS and YYEKEE. V is pruned by 0 bases and J by 9 bases, leaving 7 bases of the junction without a gene match. Library creation used PCR. Instrument used: Illumina HiSeq 2500. To normalize quantification of the TCRbeta repertoire, the TCR libraries were built with molecular barcoding that relied on unique molecular identifiers. TCRdb cleaned the public reads at Q25 with fastp, built clones with MiXCR and kept in-frame beta chains. Here each entry gathers all rows of one CDR3 protein and keeps the most common genes and DNA. The sample table holds nearly 200,000 distinct CDR3 sequences, of which 5% to 7.5% were seen once. The top ten clones comprise 4.5% of the sample. Taken with the paper, the label for treatment or condition translates to: allogeneic hematopoietic cell transplantation with graft depleted of TCRalphabeta T cells and CD19 B cells. The transplant recipients were children given TCRalphabeta/CD19-depleted allogeneic hematopoietic cell grafts.

This clonotype was seen at least ten times. Its antigen target is currently unknown. No base-level quality is on record; no much larger clone is a single base apart. Summary of the overall study and its limitations: In some patients, the high TCRbeta diversity seen at day 60 was put down to recipient T cells and intrathymic progenitors that had survived conditioning. The frequencies of hyperexpanded clones fell over the following months, and after one year, T-cell counts and TCRbeta diversity were mostly attributed to newly produced T cells. The apparently early alphabetaT-cell count recovery about two months after transplant was reportedly dependent on only several hundred rapidly expanded clones derived from non-depleted graft cells.

The chain couples TRBV5-5 to TRBJ2-1, with 9 middle bases fitting TRBD1. The TCR comes from a girl under three years old with combined immunodeficiency, due to receive a stem cell transplant. Material: PBMCs, obtained before TCRalphabeta/CD19-depleted stem cell transplant. In nucleotides, the sequence is TGTGCCAGCAGCTTGGATCAGGGACAGGGCGCTGAGCAGTTCTTC. It is translated as CASSLDQGQGAEQFF.